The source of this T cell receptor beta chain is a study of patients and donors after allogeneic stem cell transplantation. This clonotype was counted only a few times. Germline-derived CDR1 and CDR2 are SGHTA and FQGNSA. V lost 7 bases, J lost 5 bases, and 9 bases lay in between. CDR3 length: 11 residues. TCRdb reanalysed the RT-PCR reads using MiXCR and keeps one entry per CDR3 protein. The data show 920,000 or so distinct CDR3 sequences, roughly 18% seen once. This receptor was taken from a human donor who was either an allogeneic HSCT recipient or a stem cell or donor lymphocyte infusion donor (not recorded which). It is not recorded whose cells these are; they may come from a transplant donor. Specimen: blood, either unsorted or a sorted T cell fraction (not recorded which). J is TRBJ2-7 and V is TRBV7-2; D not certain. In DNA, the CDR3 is TGTGCCAGCAAGTCAATAAACGAGCAGTACTTC. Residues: CASKSINEQYF.